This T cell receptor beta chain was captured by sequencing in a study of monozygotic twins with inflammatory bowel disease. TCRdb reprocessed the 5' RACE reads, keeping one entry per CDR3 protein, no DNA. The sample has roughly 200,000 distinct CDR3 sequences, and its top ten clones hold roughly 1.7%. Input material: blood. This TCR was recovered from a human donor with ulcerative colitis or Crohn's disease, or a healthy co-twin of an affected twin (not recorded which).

CDR3 region: CASSPPSSGNTIYF. V is TRBV7-2 and J is TRBJ1-3; the D call of TRBD1 rests on TCRdb alone, since no DNA is present to check it. The germline V gene has CDR1 SGHTA and CDR2 FQGNSA. CDR3 length: 14 amino acids. Based on the CDR3 plus reference TRBV7-2 and TRBJ1-3, the full variable domain is GAGVSQSPSNKVTEKGKDVELRCDPISGHTALYWYRQSLGQGLEFLIYFQGNSAPDKSGLPSDRFSAERTGGSVSTLTIQRTQQEDSAVYLCASSPPSSGNTIYFGEGSWLTVV.